This T cell receptor (beta chain) originates from a study of radiotherapy plus CTLA-4 blockade in lung cancer (dated by TCRdb to the late 2010s). Regarding the complete study: Objective responses were observed in more than 15% of enrolled patients, and disease control was achieved in less than 40%. The study at large found these results: The strongest predictors of response, as reported, were early dynamic changes in blood T cell clones along with a rise in serum interferon-beta after radiation. After treatment with radiotherapy and ipilimumab, TCR clones that originated in tumors expanded in peripheral blood.

V lost 5 bases and J lost 4 bases; the stretch between them is 11 bases long. The germline V gene specifies SGHVS as CDR1 and FQNEAQ as CDR2. From its cysteine to its phenylalanine, the CDR3 spans 14 amino acids. Left in the record is the CDR3 DNA by itself, 42 bases read in frame from the first base. The study evaluated CTLA-4 blockade (ipilimumab) given together with focal radiation therapy in patients who had chemo-refractory metastatic non-small-cell lung cancer. The library was generated by the immunoSEQ multiplex PCR assay. TCRdb mirrors the immuneACCESS table, restricted to in-frame sequences. Some clones are absent from its copies; in checked studies, under half trace to an unresolved V gene, and the reason for the others is unknown. Counted in this sample were 75,000 to 95,000 clones; about two thirds of them appeared once. The ten largest clones represent around 15% of the sample. As concerns this clone: Its antigen specificity is not known. There are no base qualities to consult, and no much larger clone falls within one base.

The sequencing here drew on peripheral blood, taken from a patient treated with radiotherapy plus ipilimumab. Recombination connected TRBV7-8 to TRBJ1-4; a tentative D call is TRBD1 (6 bases match). The sequence derives from a human donor with non-small cell lung cancer that progressed on radiotherapy plus ipilimumab. CDR3 protein: CASSGTRYNEKLFF. The bases read TGTGCCAGCAGCGGGACACGCTATAATGAAAAACTGTTTTTT.